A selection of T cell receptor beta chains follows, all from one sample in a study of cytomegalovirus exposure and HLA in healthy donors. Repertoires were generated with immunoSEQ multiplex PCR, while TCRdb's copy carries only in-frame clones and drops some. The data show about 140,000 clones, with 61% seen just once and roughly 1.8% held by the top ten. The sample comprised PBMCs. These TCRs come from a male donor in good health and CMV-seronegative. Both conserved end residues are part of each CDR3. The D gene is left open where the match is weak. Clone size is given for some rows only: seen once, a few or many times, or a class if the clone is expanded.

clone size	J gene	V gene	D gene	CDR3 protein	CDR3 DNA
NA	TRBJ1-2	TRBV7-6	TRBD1	CASSLTGDTNYGYTF	TGTGCCAGCAGCTTGACAGGGGATACTAACTATGGCTACACCTTC
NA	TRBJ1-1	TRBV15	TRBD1	CATSRDGGQGIRRNTEAFF	TGTGCCACCAGCAGAGATGGCGGACAGGGGATAAGAAGGAACACTGAAGCTTTCTTT
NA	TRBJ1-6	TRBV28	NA	CASSASGYNSPLHF	TGTGCCAGCAGTGCCTCGGGATATAATTCACCCCTCCACTTT
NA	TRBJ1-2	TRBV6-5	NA	CASSYLGANYGYTF	TGTGCCAGCAGTTACTTGGGAGCTAACTATGGCTACACCTTC
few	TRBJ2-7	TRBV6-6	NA	CASSYAGESSYEQYF	TGTGCCAGCAGTTACGCCGGGGAAAGCTCCTACGAGCAGTACTTC
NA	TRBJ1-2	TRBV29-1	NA	CSVADTYYGYTF	TGCAGCGTTGCCGACACATACTATGGCTACACCTTC
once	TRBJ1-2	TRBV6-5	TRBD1	CASSNPGQANYGYTF	TGTGCCAGCAGTAACCCGGGACAGGCCAACTATGGCTACACCTTC
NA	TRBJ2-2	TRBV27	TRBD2	CASSLAGGYTGELFF	TGTGCCAGCAGTCTAGCGGGGGGGTACACCGGGGAGCTGTTTTTT
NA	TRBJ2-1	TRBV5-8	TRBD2	CASSSTPLAGGWGEQFF	TGTGCCAGCAGCTCGACACCTCTAGCGGGGGGGTGGGGTGAGCAGTTCTTC
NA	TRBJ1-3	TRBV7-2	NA	CASSLESGSGNTIYF	TGTGCCAGCAGCTTAGAGTCGGGATCTGGAAACACCATATATTTT
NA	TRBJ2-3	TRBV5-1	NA	CASTPGTFADTQYF	TGCGCCAGCACCCCGGGGACATTCGCAGATACGCAGTATTTT
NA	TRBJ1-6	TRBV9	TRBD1	CASSMGQGDNSPLHF	TGTGCCAGCAGCATGGGACAGGGGGATAATTCACCCCTCCACTTT
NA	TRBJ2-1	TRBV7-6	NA	CASSLNAGEGNEQFF	TGTGCCAGCAGCTTAAACGCAGGGGAAGGCAATGAGCAGTTCTTC
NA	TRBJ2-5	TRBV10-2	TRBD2	CASRGTSSETQYF	TGCGCCAGTAGAGGGACTAGCTCAGAGACCCAGTACTTC
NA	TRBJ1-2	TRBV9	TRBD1	CASSAQGADYGYTF	TGTGCCAGCAGCGCCCAGGGGGCTGACTATGGCTACACCTTC
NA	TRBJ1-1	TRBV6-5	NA	CASSFDDRNTEAFF	TGTGCCAGCAGTTTCGACGACAGGAACACTGAAGCTTTCTTT
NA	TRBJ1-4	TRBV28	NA	CASSRGNEKLFF	TGTGCCAGCAGCCGAGGTAATGAAAAACTGTTTTTT
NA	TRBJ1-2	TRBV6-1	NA	CASIDSGRTNYGYTF	TGTGCCAGCATCGACAGCGGGCGTACTAACTATGGCTACACCTTC
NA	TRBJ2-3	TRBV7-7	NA	CASSPPLTDTQYF	TGTGCCAGCAGCCCACCGCTAACAGATACGCAGTATTTT
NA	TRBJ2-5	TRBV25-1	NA	CASSEFLSRETQYF	TGTGCCAGCAGTGAATTTCTAAGCCGGGAGACCCAGTACTTC
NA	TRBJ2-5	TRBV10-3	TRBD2	CAISEHGSGGQETQYF	TGTGCCATCAGTGAACATGGGAGCGGGGGGCAAGAGACCCAGTACTTC
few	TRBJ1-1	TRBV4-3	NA	CASSQTAGYSKNTEAFF	TGCGCCAGCAGCCAAACGGCAGGCTACTCAAAAAACACTGAAGCTTTCTTT
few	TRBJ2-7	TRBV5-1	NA	CASSLEGAHREQYF	TGCGCCAGCAGCTTGGAGGGAGCTCACCGGGAGCAGTACTTC
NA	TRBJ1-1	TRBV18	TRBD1	CASSPYGTENTEAFF	TGTGCCAGCTCACCGTACGGGACAGAGAACACTGAAGCTTTCTTT
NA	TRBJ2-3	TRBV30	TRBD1	CAYWDSSLTDTQYF	TGTGCCTACTGGGACAGCTCTTTGACAGATACGCAGTATTTT
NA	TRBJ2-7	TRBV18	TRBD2	CASSPGLAGKSEYEQYF	TGTGCCAGCTCACCCGGACTAGCGGGGAAATCGGAATACGAGCAGTACTTC
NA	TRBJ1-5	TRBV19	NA	CASSTHGGDNQPQHF	TGTGCCAGTAGTACACATGGCGGAGACAATCAGCCCCAGCATTTT
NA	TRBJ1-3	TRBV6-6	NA	CASSYGSGIRDTIYF	TGTGCCAGCAGTTACGGTAGCGGGATAAGGGACACCATATATTTT
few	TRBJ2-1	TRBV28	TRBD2	CASSLLSGGRQFF	TGTGCCAGCAGTTTATTAAGCGGGGGGAGACAGTTCTTC
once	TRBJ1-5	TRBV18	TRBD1	CASSRQGGDQPQHF	TGTGCCAGCTCGCGACAGGGCGGGGATCAGCCCCAGCATTTT
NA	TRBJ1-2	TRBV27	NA	CASRTGYGYTF	TGTGCCAGCAGGACAGGCTATGGCTACACCTTC
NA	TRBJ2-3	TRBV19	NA	CASSRGPTDTQYF	TGTGCCAGTAGTAGGGGGCCCACAGATACGCAGTATTTT
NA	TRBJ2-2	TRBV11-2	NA	CASSPRRHTNTGELFF	TGTGCCAGCAGCCCAAGACGACACACGAACACCGGGGAGCTGTTTTTT
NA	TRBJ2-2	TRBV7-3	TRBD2	CASSLLGGANTGELFF	TGTGCCAGCAGCTTACTCGGGGGGGCGAACACCGGGGAGCTGTTTTTT
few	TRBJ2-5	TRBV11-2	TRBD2	CASSYPTGGGGKTQYF	TGTGCCAGCAGCTATCCAACGGGGGGGGGCGGGAAGACCCAGTACTTC
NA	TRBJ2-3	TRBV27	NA	CASSLYTPGSTDTQYF	TGTGCCAGCAGTTTATACACGCCAGGAAGCACAGATACGCAGTATTTT
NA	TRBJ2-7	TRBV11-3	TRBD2	CASSLDGGGAYEQYF	TGTGCCAGCAGCTTAGATGGCGGGGGAGCCTACGAGCAGTACTTC
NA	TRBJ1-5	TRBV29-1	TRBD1	CSVTEGTGGGNQPQHF	TGCAGCGTGACCGAGGGGACAGGGGGAGGCAATCAGCCCCAGCATTTT
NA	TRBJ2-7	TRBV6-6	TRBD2	CASRLGGDFYEQYF	TGTGCCAGCAGGCTGGGGGGGGACTTCTACGAGCAGTACTTC
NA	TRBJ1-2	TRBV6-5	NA	CASSYSQDYGYTF	TGTGCCAGCAGTTACTCGCAGGACTATGGCTACACCTTC
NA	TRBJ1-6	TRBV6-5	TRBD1	CASSGQGGSSPLHF	TGTGCCAGCAGTGGACAGGGGGGAAGCTCACCCCTCCACTTT
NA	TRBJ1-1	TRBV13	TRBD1	CASSLGQGNTEAFF	TGTGCCAGCAGCCTCGGACAGGGGAACACTGAAGCTTTCTTT
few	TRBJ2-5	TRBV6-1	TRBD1	CASQGQHQETQYF	TGTGCCAGCCAGGGACAGCACCAAGAGACCCAGTACTTC
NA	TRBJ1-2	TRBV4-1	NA	CASSETGLWGYTF	TGCGCCAGCAGCGAAACAGGGTTGTGGGGCTACACCTTC
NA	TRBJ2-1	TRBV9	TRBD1	CASSVGTGSYNEQFF	TGTGCCAGCAGCGTAGGGACAGGGTCCTACAATGAGCAGTTCTTC
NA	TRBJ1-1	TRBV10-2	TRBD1	CASRTGQGTTEAFF	TGCGCCAGCAGAACCGGACAGGGGACCACTGAAGCTTTCTTT
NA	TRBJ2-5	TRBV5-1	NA	CASSYGQGETQYF	TGCGCCAGCAGCTACGGACAAGGGGAGACCCAGTACTTC
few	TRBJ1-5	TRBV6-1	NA	CASSDVGRQPQHF	TGTGCCAGCAGTGATGTAGGGAGGCAGCCCCAGCATTTT